This T cell receptor (beta chain) was identified during a study of T cell responses to AZD1222 COVID-19 vaccine. Germline CDR1 SGHNT, CDR2 YENEEA. J gave up 1 base and V 5 bases, and 6 bases lay outside the gene matches. The CDR3 length is 16 residues. The data were produced by immunoSEQ multiplex PCR, yet TCRdb's version contains in-frame clones alone and is incomplete. Of around 100,000 clones listed, roughly nine tenths are singletons. Sequencing used peripheral blood, obtained on day 0 of AZD1222 vaccination. The clonotype comes from an adult in good health. V is TRBV11-3 and J is TRBJ2-5, with 11 nucleotides matching TRBD1. As DNA, the CDR3 is TGTGCCAGCAGCCCTCCGGGACAGGGGGTCCAAGAGACCCAGTACTTC. Protein sequence: CASSPPGQGVQETQYF.